This T cell receptor beta chain was identified during a study of T cell responses to AZD1222 COVID-19 vaccine. Study conclusions and caveats: Donors were chiefly white British, with a greater number of females, and clonal diversity was perhaps underestimated.

Trimming took 7 bases from V and 4 from J; bases not matched to a gene: 8. In germline, CDR1 is SEHNR, CDR2 FQNEAQ (reference sequence). The length of the CDR3 is 15 residues. The assay was immunoSEQ multiplex PCR, and TCRdb's table has in-frame clones only and misses some. The table lists around 220,000 clones, around 94% of them singletons. With respect to this clone: Its antigen is as yet unknown.

This clonotype was sampled from an adult who received the MenACWY meningococcal vaccine as a control. V and J are TRBV7-9 and TRBJ2-3, with 10 bases identical to TRBD1. The source was peripheral blood, collected 28 days after the second dose of the MenACWY control vaccine. Written as DNA, the CDR3 is TGTGCCAGCACATCCGGGACAGGGGATCCAGATACGCAGTATTTT. It yields the protein CASTSGTGDPDTQYF.